This T cell receptor beta chain was found in a study of Graves' ophthalmopathy and Graves' hyperthyroidism. Study outcomes and limitations: Ophthalmopathy versus stable hyperthyroidism: 13-signature model gave around 90% sensitivity, 81.08% specificity.

This clonotype was seen many times. Antigen unknown. Amplification of the TCR beta CDR3 regions used RNA transcripts (as template). After a first-round RT-PCR with HTBI primers, a second-round multiplex PCR was run. TCRdb fed the multiplex PCR reads into MiXCR, producing one record per CDR3 protein. Among hundreds of thousands of distinct CDR3 sequences listed, 35% to 50% were seen once. Other autoimmune disease, uncontrolled infection, pregnancy and lactation led to exclusion. The CDR3 consists of 16 residues. Looked up from germline, CDR1 is SQVTM and CDR2 is ANQGSEA. V was clipped by 4 bases and J by 0 bases; unmatched bases: 12.

The receptor comes from an adult man with Graves' ophthalmopathy. Sequencing was carried out using peripheral blood. The chain uses TRBV29-1 and TRBJ2-7, with TRBD2 matching 7 bases. The CDR3 protein is CSVVRATGGSSYEQYF. The CDR3 DNA follows: TGCAGCGTTGTAAGGGCCACTGGCGGGAGCTCCTACGAGCAGTACTTC.